This record concerns one TCR beta chain sequence. J was trimmed by 5 bases and V by 4 bases; bases with no gene match: 12. This CDR3 has 19 residues. In germline, CDR1 is SGHTA, CDR2 FQGTGA. This sample is part of a study of blood T cell repertoires in COVID-19. Study-level information: COVID-19 samples collected from the United States, Italy and Spain covered acute and convalescent phases.

In the original processing: Nucleated cell number was recorded as an estimate derived from reference gene primer amplification. Data came from immunoSEQ multiplex PCR; TCRdb stores just in-frame clones and leaves some out. Clone size and the V and J calls come from that table; the DNA yielded D and trimming. The repertoire holds tens of thousands of clones, with about 86% as singletons. The sequence came from a human donor in a cohort sampled during active COVID-19. Source material: peripheral blood. The chain carries TRBV7-3 and TRBJ2-1; 15 bases match TRBD2. CDR3 protein: CASSSTPGLAGGGHNEQFF. Written as DNA, the CDR3 is TGTGCCAGCAGCTCAACCCCGGGACTAGCGGGGGGAGGGCACAATGAGCAGTTCTTC.